This T cell receptor beta chain was obtained from a study of control samples from healthy donors and cancer patients. Germline loops: CDR1 SGHTA, CDR2 FQGNSA. The V segment lost 0 bases and the J segment 9 bases; nucleotides outside the gene matches: 5. The CDR3 covers 15 residues. This clone was seen more than once but under ten times. Some clones are missing from TCRdb's copy, which holds only in-frame ones; the method was immunoSEQ multiplex PCR. Of under 200,000 clones listed, 94% are singletons. This receptor was obtained from a woman aged 35 to 49 in good health. The sequencing input was blood. The chain uses TRBV7-2 and TRBJ2-1; 10 positions match TRBD2. The CDR3 loop reads CASSLALAGGPEQFF. Written as DNA, the CDR3 is TGTGCCAGCAGCTTAGCGTTAGCGGGAGGTCCTGAGCAGTTCTTC.